Each of the 10 T cell receptor beta chains below was sequenced from the same sample in a study of cytotoxic CD8 clonotypes in ibrutinib-treated CLL. The table came from immunoSEQ multiplex PCR; TCRdb's copy has only in-frame clones and leaves some out. Of 300,000 to 350,000 clones in the sample, just under 80% were seen once. Material: PBMCs, obtained before ibrutinib treatment. All receptors come from a human donor with chronic lymphocytic leukemia.

The gene calls are TRBV19 and TRBJ2-6, with a weak D call TRBD1 (5 bases). CDR1 LNHDA and CDR2 SQIVND come from the germline V gene (reference sequence). The V end lost 3 bases, the J end lost 0 bases, and 18 bases lay between the germline ends. The CDR3 loop spans 19 amino acids. The chain's CDR3 is CASSMKPQGRNSGANVLTF. Written as DNA, the CDR3 is TGTGCCAGTAGTATGAAACCCCAGGGCAGAAACTCTGGGGCCAACGTCCTGACTTTC.

V usage is TRBV4-2 and J usage is TRBJ1-1; unclear D gene. The CDR3 covers 16 residues. CDR1 and CDR2 from the germline V gene are LGHNA and YNFKEQ. Trimming removed 0 bases from V and 6 bases from J, with 17 bases in between. CDR3 region: CASSQESFPAKPEAFF. The CDR3 nucleotides read TGTGCCAGCAGCCAAGAATCGTTCCCGGCTAAGCCTGAAGCTTTCTTT.

V usage is TRBV7-7 and J usage is TRBJ2-1; 9 positions agree with TRBD2. The V gene's germline CDR1 is SSHAT and CDR2 FNYEAQ (reference sequence). The V segment lost 5 bases and the J segment 9 bases; nucleotides outside the gene matches: 5. CDR3 length equals 13 residues. This CDR3 is CASSRGGVSEQFF. For the CDR3, the DNA is TGTGCCAGCAGCCGCGGGGGGGTCAGTGAGCAGTTCTTC.

The V and J genes are TRBV6-5 and TRBJ2-1; TRBD2 might be the D (5 bases). Germline CDR1 and CDR2: MNHEY and SVGAGI. The CDR3 contains 13 residues. V was shortened by 0 bases and J by 9 bases, with 9 bases between the two germline ends. The chain's CDR3 is CASSYSRVGEQFF. As DNA, the CDR3 is TGTGCCAGCAGTTACTCGAGGGTTGGTGAGCAGTTCTTC.

The rearrangement joins TRBV6-5 to TRBJ2-7, with D unclear. The V and J ends lost 7 bases and 2 bases respectively, with 12 bases between them. The CDR3 loop spans 13 amino acids. Germline V gene lookup returns CDR1 MNHEY and CDR2 SVGAGI. CDR3 DNA sequence: TGTGCCAGCATGATGGGGATGGCCTACGAGCAGTACTTC. Protein sequence: CASMMGMAYEQYF.

This chain joins TRBV28 and TRBJ2-7; a possible D gene is TRBD1 (6 bases). Trimming shortened V by 7 bases and J by 3 bases, and 13 bases separated the two germline ends. Germline V CDR1 and CDR2: MDHEN, SYDVKM. This CDR3 is built from 13 residues. In nucleotides, the CDR3 is TGTGCCAGCAAAACGGACAGCCTCTACGAGCAGTACTTC. This codes for CASKTDSLYEQYF. Variable domain in full (rest from reference TRBV28 and TRBJ2-7): DVKVTQSSRYLVKRTGEKVFLECVQDMDHENMFWYRQDPGLGLRLIYFSYDVKMKEKGDIPEGYSVSREKKERFSLILESASTNQTSMYLCASKTDSLYEQYFGPGTRLTVT.

The sample holds one count of this clone. The sample has other DNA sequences that encode this CDR3 too. The chain recombines TRBV18 with TRBJ1-1; no reliable D call. Germline V gives CDR1 KGHSH, CDR2 LQKENI. The CDR3 extends over 13 amino acids. Deletions cut 2 bases from V and 1 base from J, with 5 bases between. The CDR3 reads CASSPIPNTEAFF. The CDR3 nucleotides read TGTGCCAGCTCACCAATCCCGAACACTGAAGCTTTCTTT.

The CDR3 region is CASSSGWNTGELFF. CDR3 nucleotide sequence: TGTGCCAGCAGTAGCGGGTGGAACACCGGGGAGCTGTTTTTT. The chain employs TRBV6-5 and TRBJ2-2; a weak D match, TRBD2 (6 bases). In germline, CDR1 is MNHEY, CDR2 SVGAGI. This CDR3 spans 14 amino acids. The ends were cut back, 5 bases at V and 1 base at J, with 8 bases in the middle.

CDR3 sequence (DNA): TGTGCCAGCAGTGCTTCGGGACAGACACAAGAGACCCAGTACTTC. Protein: CASSASGQTQETQYF. The rearrangement links TRBV27 to TRBJ2-5, with 7 bases matching TRBD1. Germline-derived CDR1 and CDR2 are MNHEY and SMNVEV (reference sequence). V gave up 5 bases and J gave up 2 bases; unmatched junction bases: 8. The CDR3 is made up of 15 amino acids.

This chain joins TRBV4-1 and TRBJ2-1; TRBD2 is a possible D gene (6 bases). Trimming took off 3 bases at V and 8 bases at J, with 20 bases between the two ends. Germline loops: CDR1 MGHRA, CDR2 YSYEKL. The CDR3 totals 16 residues. The CDR3 region is CASSQGGSGIVYEQFF. The CDR3 DNA sequence: TGCGCCAGCAGCCAGGGAGGTTCGGGCATAGTGTATGAGCAGTTCTTC.